This TCR beta chain emerged from a study of beta chain features in type 1 diabetes. Study conclusions and caveats: Moderate but significant shortening of TCRB CDR3s was recorded in all four CD4+ subsets from Type 1 diabetes patients.

This clone was seen a handful of times. Its target is unknown. The germline V gene has CDR1 MDHEN and CDR2 SYDVKM. Trimming stripped 4 bases from V and 6 bases from J, with 10 bases between. CDR3 length: 12 residues. The study reverse transcribed the entire isolated RNA, so it sequenced expressed TCRB transcripts. Repertoires were generated with immunoSEQ multiplex PCR, while TCRdb's copy carries only in-frame clones and drops some. The sample has roughly 50,000 clones; roughly two fifths are singletons. This chain links TRBV28 with TRBJ2-7, with a weak D call TRBD1 (6 bases). The sample comprised Tregs from blood. This TCR was recovered from a man younger than 45 with type 1 diabetes. The CDR3 here is CASSSTGSEQYF. The CDR3 bases are TGTGCCAGCAGTTCTACAGGGAGCGAGCAGTACTTC.